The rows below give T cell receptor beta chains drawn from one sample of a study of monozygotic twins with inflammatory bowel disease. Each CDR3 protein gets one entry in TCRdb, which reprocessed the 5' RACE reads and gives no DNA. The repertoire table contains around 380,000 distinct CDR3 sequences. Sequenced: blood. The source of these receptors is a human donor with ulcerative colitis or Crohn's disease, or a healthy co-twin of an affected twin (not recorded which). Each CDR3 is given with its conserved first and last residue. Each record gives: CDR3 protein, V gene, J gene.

CDR3aa: CASSQGFGGELFF; v_gene: TRBV18; j_gene: TRBJ2-2
CDR3aa: CAISEAPRLAGAYEQYF; v_gene: TRBV10-3; j_gene: TRBJ2-7
CDR3aa: CASSDSGGTDTQYF; v_gene: TRBV11-2; j_gene: TRBJ2-3
CDR3aa: CASRQGAAKNIQYF; v_gene: TRBV28; j_gene: TRBJ2-4
CDR3aa: CAWRKQGGGTGELFF; v_gene: TRBV30; j_gene: TRBJ2-2
CDR3aa: CASSESRVGDEQFF; v_gene: TRBV6-1; j_gene: TRBJ2-1
CDR3aa: CASSGRPGGARGPETQYF; v_gene: TRBV5-4; j_gene: TRBJ2-5
CDR3aa: CSVEKSRRASGPTLYNEQFF; v_gene: TRBV29-1; j_gene: TRBJ2-1
CDR3aa: CSARAGDSFYGYTF; v_gene: TRBV20-1; j_gene: TRBJ1-2
CDR3aa: CASSQEVFGGWTEAFF; v_gene: TRBV4-3; j_gene: TRBJ1-1
CDR3aa: CASSLSRASGELFF; v_gene: TRBV27; j_gene: TRBJ2-2
CDR3aa: CASSWQEMNTEAFF; v_gene: TRBV13; j_gene: TRBJ1-1
CDR3aa: CASSDSLGSGGQNEQFF; v_gene: TRBV25-1; j_gene: TRBJ2-1
CDR3aa: CSVGGGGLNTEAFF; v_gene: TRBV29-1; j_gene: TRBJ1-1